The entry below gives a single T cell receptor (beta chain) sequence along with its context. Each CDR3 protein is one row after TCRdb ran MiXCR on the 5' RACE reads. The data contain about 350,000 distinct CDR3 sequences, 20% to 25% of them singletons. The sample comes from a study of T-cell memory formation after mild COVID-19. This CDR3 region has 15 residues. The specimen was PBMCs or a T cell subset sorted from them (not recorded which). This TCR was sampled from a man aged 18 to 29 who had mild COVID-19 (a few samples of this study predate the infection). Cell type and time point are not known. The chain couples TRBV21-1 to TRBJ2-7; TRBD1, the table's D call, lacks a check against the DNA. TRBV21-1 is termed a pseudogene. CDR3 nucleotide sequence: TGTGCCAGCAGCAACGACAGGGAAGGACCCTACGAGCAGTACGTC. This codes for CASSNDREGPYEQYV.